This entry lists 24 T cell receptor beta chains sequenced from one sample in a study of cytomegalovirus exposure and HLA in healthy donors. Clones were sequenced by immunoSEQ multiplex PCR, and TCRdb holds only the in-frame ones, with some missing. The sample includes approximately 200,000 clones, 88% of them seen just once. The specimen was PBMCs. The receptors here all came from a woman under 30 in good health and CMV-seronegative.

This chain uses TRBV2 with TRBJ1-2, with 9 bases aligning to TRBD1. The V segment lost 8 bases and the J segment 3 bases; nucleotides outside the gene matches: 7. Germline lookup yields CDR1 SNHLY and CDR2 FYNNEI. The CDR3 loop spans 14 amino acids. As DNA, the CDR3 is TGTGCCAGCCGAGGGACAGGGTGGGACTATGGCTACACCTTC. This sequence encodes CASRGTGWDYGYTF.

The gene calls are TRBV2 and TRBJ1-5, with TRBD1 matching 7 bases. The V segment lost 6 bases and the J segment 0 bases; nucleotides outside the gene matches: 8. The CDR3 totals 16 residues. Germline V lookup: CDR1 SNHLY, CDR2 FYNNEI. CDR3 nucleotide sequence: TGTGCCAGCAGGTTAAAACAGGGGTATAGCAATCAGCCCCAGCATTTT. Translating it yields CASRLKQGYSNQPQHF.

The rearrangement links TRBV7-9 to TRBJ2-4, with TRBD1 identical over 8 bases. CDR1 and CDR2 (germline): SEHNR, FQNEAQ (reference sequence). CDR3 length: 15 residues. The ends lost 4 bases at V and 5 bases at J; junction bases unmatched: 7. This CDR3 reads CASSSGGGKENIQYF. The CDR3, as DNA: TGTGCCAGCAGCTCAGGGGGCGGTAAAGAAAACATTCAGTACTTC.

For this clone: This CDR3 is also generated by other DNA sequences in the sample. This chain uses TRBV27 with TRBJ1-1, with D tentatively TRBD1 (5 bases). This CDR3 has 14 amino acids. V lost 0 bases to trimming and J lost 5 bases, with 10 bases between them. Germline lookup yields CDR1 MNHEY and CDR2 SMNVEV (reference sequence). DNA for the CDR3: TGTGCCAGCAGTTTATCGACAGTTGGGACTGAAGCTTTCTTT. This codes for CASSLSTVGTEAFF.

V usage is TRBV7-2 and J usage is TRBJ2-3, with 8 bases aligning to TRBD2. The CDR3 is 16 amino acids. The junction had 7 bases not matched to a gene; V was cut back by 0 bases and J by 5 bases. Germline CDR1 and CDR2: SGHTA and FQGNSA. CDR3 nucleotides: TGTGCCAGCAGCTTAGCGGGGACTAGGCGAGGAGATACGCAGTATTTT. This encodes CASSLAGTRRGDTQYF.

As concerns this clone: The sample carries other DNA sequences with the same CDR3. The gene calls are TRBV6-5 and TRBJ2-1; TRBD2 might be the D (5 bases). This CDR3 has 14 residues. Germline V lookup: CDR1 MNHEY, CDR2 SVGAGI. V was trimmed by 0 bases and J by 7 bases, leaving 10 bases between them. The DNA for the CDR3 is TGTGCCAGCAGTTACTCGACTGAGGGTAATGAGCAGTTCTTC. It specifies CASSYSTEGNEQFF.

The chain carries TRBV6-5 and TRBJ2-7; the match to TRBD1 covers 7 bases. The CDR3 runs to 13 residues. The V and J ends lost 6 bases and 5 bases, in that order; junction bases with no gene match: 7. Germline loops: CDR1 MNHEY, CDR2 SVGAGI. The CDR3 DNA reads as TGTGCCAGCAGAAAACAGGGGACCCACGAGCAGTACTTC. This codes for CASRKQGTHEQYF.

J is TRBJ1-3 and V is TRBV4-3; D remains ambiguous. V was cut by 0 bases and J by 0 bases, with 6 bases left in between. Germline V gene data show CDR1 as LGHNA and CDR2 as YSLEER. CDR3 length: 15 residues. CDR3 amino acids: CASSQDASSGNTIYF. The CDR3 DNA sequence: TGCGCCAGCAGCCAAGATGCGTCCTCTGGAAACACCATATATTTT.

This clone was detected a few times. The chain joins TRBV28 to TRBJ1-2; no firm D call. V lost 3 bases and J 9 bases, leaving 14 bases between the germline ends. The CDR3 consists of 13 residues. Germline CDR1 MDHEN, CDR2 SYDVKM. The CDR3 region is CASSLTEEESYTF. The CDR3 coding sequence is TGTGCCAGCAGTTTGACGGAGGAAGAGAGCTACACCTTC.

This clone is a singleton in its sample. V and J are TRBV6-5 and TRBJ2-7; 10 nucleotides match TRBD2. The CDR3 runs 14 residues. Germline V gene sequence: CDR1 MNHEY, CDR2 SVGAGI. Trimming removed 6 bases from V and 2 bases from J; junction bases left unmatched: 4. CDR3 sequence: CASSILAGAYEQYF. The CDR3 DNA is TGTGCCAGCAGCATCCTAGCGGGAGCCTACGAGCAGTACTTC.

J is TRBJ2-3 and V is TRBV4-3; 11 bases agree with TRBD2. The CDR3 has 16 residues. With 6 bases clipped from V and 1 base from J, the junction kept 6 bases outside the gene matches. Germline V CDR1 and CDR2: LGHNA, YSLEER. The DNA of the CDR3 is TGCGCCAGCAGGGAGTTAGCGGGAGGGGGCACAGATACGCAGTATTTT. This codes for CASRELAGGGTDTQYF.

This sequence joins TRBV9 and TRBJ2-7; D might be TRBD2 (6 bases). The length of the CDR3 is 15 residues. V was clipped by 2 bases and J by 4 bases, with 16 bases between them. The V gene's germline CDR1 is SGDLS and CDR2 YYNGEE. DNA of the CDR3: TGTGCCAGCAGCGTCGCGGGGACTTCGGGATACGAGCAGTACTTC. Translation: CASSVAGTSGYEQYF.

This chain connects TRBV7-2 to TRBJ2-6, with D possibly being TRBD2 (7 bases). The length of the CDR3 is 17 residues. V lost 8 bases and J 2 bases, leaving 19 bases between the germline ends. Germline CDR1 and CDR2: SGHTA and FQGNSA. In DNA, the CDR3 is TGTGCCAGCGGAGGGGGGGCGGGAGTCCCTGGGGCCAACGTCCTGACTTTC. Amino acid sequence: CASGGGAGVPGANVLTF.

In its sample, this clone was seen once. The chain uses TRBV5-4 and TRBJ2-7; TRBD2 agrees at 8 bases. The CDR3 has 15 residues. CDR1 and CDR2 from the germline V gene are SGHNT and YYREEE (reference sequence). The J segment lost 6 bases and the V segment lost 4 bases, leaving 12 bases of the junction unmatched. The CDR3 here is CASSPGGGRSREQYF. As DNA, the CDR3 is TGTGCCAGCAGCCCCGGGGGCGGGAGGAGTCGCGAGCAGTACTTC.

About this clone: At one end, the junction sequence differs from germline, possibly due to a read error. The J gene is TRBJ1-1, the V gene TRBV7-9; no clear D gene. The germline gives CDR1 SEHNR, CDR2 FQNEAQ (reference sequence). The CDR3 consists of 11 residues. CDR3 coding DNA: TGTGCCAGCAGCCTAGCCGCTGAAGCTTTCTTT. This encodes CASSLAAEAFF. Combining the CDR3 with reference TRBV7-9 and TRBJ1-1 gives the whole variable domain DTGVSQNPRHKITKRGQNVTFRCDPISEHNRLYWYRQTLGQGPEFLTYFQNEAQLEKSRLLSDRFSAERPKGSFSTLEIQRTEQGDSAMYLCASSLAAEAFFGQGTRLTVV.

J is TRBJ1-5 and V is TRBV6-6, with TRBD1 matching 7 bases. The trim removed 2 bases at V and 4 bases at J, leaving 2 bases unmatched. Germline V lookup: CDR1 MNHNY, CDR2 SVGAGI (reference sequence). The CDR3 covers 14 residues. CDR3 loop: CASSYGQANQPQHF. The CDR3 bases are TGTGCCAGCAGTTACGGACAGGCTAATCAGCCCCAGCATTTT.

The CDR3 nucleotides read TGTGCCAGCAGTTACTCGGGGACAACGAACGATGAGCAGTTCTTC. It translates to CASSYSGTTNDEQFF. The chain recombines TRBV6-5 with TRBJ2-1; D may be TRBD1 (6 bases). V lost 0 bases and J 8 bases, leaving 14 bases between the germline ends. This CDR3 has 15 amino acids. CDR1 is MNHEY, CDR2 SVGAGI, per germline.

The chain is built from TRBV9 and TRBJ2-5; D unclear. Deletions cut 2 bases from V and 1 base from J, with 9 bases between. The germline V gene has CDR1 SGDLS and CDR2 YYNGEE. CDR3 length: 14 residues. The CDR3 loop reads CASSVAGFQETQYF. CDR3 DNA: TGTGCCAGCAGCGTGGCAGGATTCCAAGAGACCCAGTACTTC.

The sample holds a few counts of this clone. The J gene is TRBJ2-2, the V gene TRBV15, with TRBD1 matching 7 bases. The CDR3 is 15 amino acids. Germline trimming cut 1 base from V and 1 base from J; bases unmatched to any gene: 0. Germline loops: CDR1 LNHNV, CDR2 YYDKDF (reference sequence). The CDR3 loop is CATSRGTGNTGELFF. Written as DNA, the CDR3 is TGTGCCACCAGCAGAGGGACAGGGAACACCGGGGAGCTGTTTTTT.

V and J are TRBV4-3 and TRBJ2-1; 8 positions agree with TRBD2. Trimming removed 0 bases from V and 6 bases from J; junction bases left unmatched: 1. Germline V lookup: CDR1 LGHNA, CDR2 YSLEER. There are 14 residues in the CDR3. For the CDR3, the DNA is TGCGCCAGCAGCCAAGAGGCGGGGGGCAATGAGCAGTTCTTC. It translates to CASSQEAGGNEQFF.

V usage is TRBV27 and J usage is TRBJ2-5, with D possibly TRBD2 on 6 matching bases. Trimming stripped 2 bases from V and 8 bases from J, with 15 bases between. The CDR3 has 14 amino acids. In germline, CDR1 is MNHEY, CDR2 SMNVEV (reference sequence). In DNA form, the CDR3 reads TGTGCCAGCAGTTTAGTATGGGTCGCGGGAACCCAGTACTTC. Translation gives CASSLVWVAGTQYF.

The chain uses TRBV19 and TRBJ2-2; TRBD1 aligns across 8 bases. Per the germline V gene, CDR1 is LNHDA and CDR2 is SQIVND (reference sequence). V lost 3 bases to trimming and J lost 5 bases; unmatched junction nucleotides: 8. The CDR3 extends over 16 amino acids. Here the CDR3 reads CASSIPGGRGTGELFF. CDR3 coding DNA: TGTGCCAGTAGTATCCCAGGGGGCAGGGGGACCGGGGAGCTGTTTTTT.

The chain joins TRBV14 to TRBJ2-7, with D hard to call. Germline loops: CDR1 SGHDN, CDR2 FVKESK. Between the trimmed V and J ends, which lost 1 base and 0 bases, there was a span of 16 bases. This CDR3 has 17 amino acids. The CDR3 region has the DNA TGTGCCAGCAGCCAAGGATTAGGCGGAGTCAGCTCCTACGAGCAGTACTTC. Its translation is CASSQGLGGVSSYEQYF.

The V call is TRBV28, the J call TRBJ2-7, with 8 bases matching TRBD2. The CDR3 extends over 17 amino acids. V lost 1 base, J lost 1 base, and 9 bases stayed unmatched. CDR1 is MDHEN and CDR2 is SYDVKM in the germline V gene. The CDR3 DNA reads TGTGCCAGCAGTTTATCCCCCTCCGGGACTAGTTCCTACGAGCAGTACTTC. Encoded protein: CASSLSPSGTSSYEQYF.